These T cell receptor beta chains were read from a single sample in a study of neurological immune-mediated disorders. A single record per CDR3 protein comes from TCRdb applying MiXCR to the 5' RACE reads. The profile shows some 68,000 distinct CDR3 sequences, about 13% of them singletons. The specimen sequenced was PBMCs. The receptor source for this set is a female donor with HTLV-1-associated myelopathy (HAM/TSP). The CDR3 runs from the conserved cysteine through the conserved F or W. Fields, in order: CDR3 length, J gene, clone size, D gene, V gene, CDR3 protein, CDR3 DNA. A D gene is named only where the DNA matches it firmly. Not every row has a clone size; where given, it reads once, few, many or a size class.

len: 14
j_gene: TRBJ2-3
abundance: many
d_gene: TRBD2
v_gene: TRBV20-1
CDR3aa: CSAPPGGVTDTQYF
CDR3nt: TGCAGTGCGCCTCCCGGGGGGGTCACAGATACGCAGTATTTT

len: 15
j_gene: TRBJ2-2
abundance: many
d_gene: -
v_gene: TRBV25-1
CDR3aa: CASSEYGDGTGELFF
CDR3nt: TGTGCCAGCAGTGAATATGGGGACGGCACCGGGGAGCTGTTTTTT

len: 18
j_gene: TRBJ2-2
abundance: many
d_gene: -
v_gene: TRBV5-1
CDR3aa: CASTGLGTPTVHTGELFF
CDR3nt: TGCGCCAGCACCGGCCTCGGGACCCCAACAGTTCACACCGGGGAGCTGTTTTTT

len: 14
j_gene: TRBJ2-5
abundance: many
d_gene: -
v_gene: TRBV15
CDR3aa: CATSREGSEETQYF
CDR3nt: TGTGCTACCAGCAGAGAAGGGTCCGAAGAGACCCAGTACTTC

len: 15
j_gene: TRBJ2-1
abundance: many
d_gene: -
v_gene: TRBV7-9
CDR3aa: CASSLVGGAYNEQFF
CDR3nt: TGTGCCAGCAGCTTAGTGGGGGGGGCATACAATGAGCAGTTCTTC

len: 14
j_gene: TRBJ2-3
abundance: many
d_gene: TRBD1
v_gene: TRBV15
CDR3aa: CATAQGANTDTQYF
CDR3nt: TGTGCTACCGCTCAGGGGGCGAACACAGATACGCAGTATTTT

len: 17
j_gene: TRBJ2-6
abundance: -
d_gene: TRBD1
v_gene: TRBV9
CDR3aa: CASSPGQDFSGANVLTF
CDR3nt: TGTGCCAGCAGCCCTGGACAGGACTTCTCTGGGGCCAACGTCCTGACTTTC

len: 13
j_gene: TRBJ2-5
abundance: many
d_gene: -
v_gene: TRBV5-1
CDR3aa: CASSLTGRETQYF
CDR3nt: TGCGCCAGCAGCTTGACAGGGAGAGAGACCCAGTACTTC

len: 14
j_gene: TRBJ2-3
abundance: many
d_gene: TRBD1
v_gene: TRBV12-3/TRBV12-4
CDR3aa: CASRRTGGTDTQYF
CDR3nt: TGTGCCAGCAGACGGACAGGGGGTACAGATACGCAGTATTTT

len: 14
j_gene: TRBJ2-5
abundance: -
d_gene: TRBD1
v_gene: TRBV18
CDR3aa: CASSPNRGGETQYF
CDR3nt: TGTGCCAGCTCACCCAACAGGGGCGGAGAGACCCAGTACTTC

len: 15
j_gene: TRBJ2-5
abundance: -
d_gene: -
v_gene: TRBV5-1
CDR3aa: CASSLSSTGEETQYF
CDR3nt: TGCGCCAGCAGCTTGTCCAGCACCGGTGAGGAGACCCAGTACTTC

len: 13
j_gene: TRBJ2-1
abundance: many
d_gene: TRBD1
v_gene: TRBV7-9
CDR3aa: CASSLRQGDEQFF
CDR3nt: TGTGCCAGCAGCTTAAGACAGGGGGATGAGCAGTTCTTC

len: 16
j_gene: TRBJ1-6
abundance: few
d_gene: -
v_gene: TRBV10-2
CDR3aa: CASSGHFRTYNSPLHF
CDR3nt: TGCGCCAGCAGCGGACACTTCAGGACCTATAATTCACCCCTCCACTTT

len: 18
j_gene: TRBJ2-3
abundance: many
d_gene: -
v_gene: TRBV20-1
CDR3aa: CSARFQGGGLAGTDTQYF
CDR3nt: TGCAGTGCTAGATTTCAGGGCGGGGGCCTAGCGGGCACAGATACGCAGTATTTT

len: 14
j_gene: TRBJ1-2
abundance: many
d_gene: -
v_gene: TRBV5-1
CDR3aa: CASSLGQANYGYTF
CDR3nt: TGCGCCAGCAGCTTGGGACAGGCTAACTATGGCTACACCTTC

len: 12
j_gene: TRBJ2-3
abundance: -
d_gene: -
v_gene: TRBV20-1
CDR3aa: CSVEVVADTRYF
CDR3nt: TGCAGTGTGGAAGTGGTTGCAGATACGCGGTATTTT

len: 12
j_gene: TRBJ2-7
abundance: many
d_gene: -
v_gene: TRBV7-9
CDR3aa: CASSLTGDEQYF
CDR3nt: TGTGCCAGCAGCTTAACCGGCGACGAGCAGTACTTC

len: 13
j_gene: TRBJ1-1
abundance: -
d_gene: TRBD1
v_gene: TRBV10-3
CDR3aa: CAISELPGQEAFF
CDR3nt: TGTGCCATCAGTGAGTTGCCGGGACAGGAAGCTTTCTTT

len: 16
j_gene: TRBJ2-1
abundance: many
d_gene: -
v_gene: TRBV5-1
CDR3aa: CASSLLVGGSGNEQFF
CDR3nt: TGCGCCAGCAGCCTGTTGGTGGGGGGTTCGGGCAATGAGCAGTTCTTC

len: 13
j_gene: TRBJ2-2
abundance: -
d_gene: -
v_gene: TRBV7-7
CDR3aa: CASSLQVTGVLFF
CDR3nt: TGTGCCAGCAGCTTACAGGTTACCGGGGTGCTGTTTTTT

len: 15
j_gene: TRBJ2-7
abundance: many
d_gene: -
v_gene: TRBV20-1
CDR3aa: CSARRGGDSPFEQYF
CDR3nt: TGCAGTGCTAGACGAGGGGGGGACTCCCCCTTTGAGCAGTACTTC

len: 17
j_gene: TRBJ2-2
abundance: many
d_gene: -
v_gene: TRBV5-1
CDR3aa: CASSLKWRGPNTGELFF
CDR3nt: TGCGCCAGCAGCTTGAAGTGGCGGGGGCCGAACACCGGGGAGCTGTTTTTT

len: 15
j_gene: TRBJ1-6
abundance: many
d_gene: -
v_gene: TRBV5-1
CDR3aa: CASSGGSSYNSPLHF
CDR3nt: TGCGCCAGCAGCGGGGGAAGCTCCTATAATTCACCCCTCCACTTT

len: 15
j_gene: TRBJ2-7
abundance: many
d_gene: -
v_gene: TRBV5-1
CDR3aa: CASSLLPGQPNEQYF
CDR3nt: TGCGCCAGCAGCTTACTCCCGGGGCAGCCAAACGAGCAGTACTTC

len: 14
j_gene: TRBJ2-1
abundance: -
d_gene: -
v_gene: TRBV10-3
CDR3aa: CAIRLGVGRNEQFF
CDR3nt: TGTGCCATCAGGCTAGGGGTGGGACGCAATGAGCAGTTCTTC

len: 13
j_gene: TRBJ2-1
abundance: many
d_gene: -
v_gene: TRBV5-1
CDR3aa: CASNLDGGNEQFF
CDR3nt: TGCGCCAGCAACCTGGACGGGGGCAATGAGCAGTTCTTC

len: 17
j_gene: TRBJ2-6
abundance: many
d_gene: -
v_gene: TRBV6-5
CDR3aa: CASTYRSHTAGANVLTF
CDR3nt: TGTGCCAGCACTTACAGATCACATACTGCCGGGGCCAACGTCCTGACTTTC

len: 15
j_gene: TRBJ1-2
abundance: many
d_gene: TRBD1
v_gene: TRBV24-1
CDR3aa: CATRERDRDPGRYTF
CDR3nt: TGTGCCACCAGGGAGAGAGACAGGGATCCGGGTCGCTACACCTTC

len: 16
j_gene: TRBJ2-2
abundance: few
d_gene: TRBD1
v_gene: TRBV2
CDR3aa: CASSERTGLGTGELFF
CDR3nt: TGTGCCAGCAGTGAACGGACAGGGTTGGGCACCGGGGAGCTGTTTTTT

len: 13
j_gene: TRBJ2-5
abundance: many
d_gene: -
v_gene: TRBV29-1
CDR3aa: CSVEKTRGETQYF
CDR3nt: TGCAGCGTTGAAAAGACTAGGGGAGAGACCCAGTACTTC

len: 13
j_gene: TRBJ2-1
abundance: many
d_gene: -
v_gene: TRBV12-3/TRBV12-4
CDR3aa: CASSFGGLYEQFF
CDR3nt: TGTGCCAGCAGTTTCGGGGGGCTTTATGAGCAGTTCTTC

len: 14
j_gene: TRBJ2-1
abundance: many
d_gene: -
v_gene: TRBV5-1
CDR3aa: CASSLAPDRNEQFF
CDR3nt: TGCGCCAGCAGCTTGGCCCCGGACAGAAATGAGCAGTTCTTC

len: 16
j_gene: TRBJ2-2
abundance: many
d_gene: TRBD2
v_gene: TRBV20-1
CDR3aa: CSARGLADPGGGELFF
CDR3nt: TGCAGTGCTAGAGGACTAGCGGATCCGGGAGGCGGGGAGCTGTTTTTT

len: 16
j_gene: TRBJ2-6
abundance: few
d_gene: TRBD2
v_gene: TRBV5-1
CDR3aa: CASSLEPGGGANVLTF
CDR3nt: TGCGCCAGCAGCTTGGAACCGGGGGGAGGGGCCAACGTCCTGACTTTC

len: 11
j_gene: TRBJ2-4
abundance: many
d_gene: -
v_gene: TRBV10-3
CDR3aa: CAISENDIQYF
CDR3nt: TGTGCCATCAGTGAAAACGACATTCAGTACTTC

len: 14
j_gene: TRBJ1-2
abundance: many
d_gene: -
v_gene: TRBV12-3/TRBV12-4
CDR3aa: CASSLGGPEGGYTF
CDR3nt: TGTGCCAGCAGTTTAGGAGGACCGGAGGGTGGCTACACCTTC

len: 15
j_gene: TRBJ1-5
abundance: many
d_gene: -
v_gene: TRBV12-3/TRBV12-4
CDR3aa: CASSFEDYSNQPQHF
CDR3nt: TGTGCCAGCAGTTTCGAAGATTATAGCAATCAGCCCCAGCATTTT

len: 14
j_gene: TRBJ2-7
abundance: many
d_gene: TRBD2
v_gene: TRBV28
CDR3aa: CASRTSGGPYEQYF
CDR3nt: TGTGCCAGCAGGACTAGCGGGGGTCCCTACGAGCAGTACTTC

len: 14
j_gene: TRBJ1-1
abundance: -
d_gene: -
v_gene: TRBV5-5
CDR3aa: CASSFAAMNTEAFF
CDR3nt: TGTGCCAGCAGCTTTGCAGCTATGAACACTGAAGCTTTCTTT

len: 15
j_gene: TRBJ2-1
abundance: -
d_gene: TRBD2
v_gene: TRBV20-1
CDR3aa: CSANTRLAGANEQFF
CDR3nt: TGCAGTGCTAATACCAGATTAGCGGGGGCAAATGAGCAGTTCTTC

len: 13
j_gene: TRBJ2-2
abundance: -
d_gene: -
v_gene: TRBV6-1
CDR3aa: CASRVQATGELFF
CDR3nt: TGTGCCAGCAGGGTACAGGCCACCGGGGAGCTGTTTTTT

len: 15
j_gene: TRBJ1-1
abundance: many
d_gene: TRBD1
v_gene: TRBV12-3/TRBV12-4
CDR3aa: CASSFRDRGVFEAFF
CDR3nt: TGTGCCAGCAGTTTCCGGGACAGGGGTGTATTTGAAGCTTTCTTT

len: 17
j_gene: TRBJ1-1
abundance: few
d_gene: TRBD1
v_gene: TRBV5-1
CDR3aa: CASSLFPSGGLNTEAFF
CDR3nt: TGCGCCAGCAGCTTGTTCCCGTCAGGGGGTTTGAACACTGAAGCTTTCTTT

len: 14
j_gene: TRBJ1-4
abundance: many
d_gene: -
v_gene: TRBV20-1
CDR3aa: CSARSGRINEKLFF
CDR3nt: TGCAGTGCTAGATCGGGACGGATTAATGAAAAACTGTTTTTT

len: 14
j_gene: TRBJ1-1
abundance: many
d_gene: TRBD1
v_gene: TRBV12-3/TRBV12-4
CDR3aa: CASSLIRGRPEAFF
CDR3nt: TGTGCCAGCAGTTTAATCAGGGGGAGACCTGAAGCTTTCTTT

len: 14
j_gene: TRBJ1-5
abundance: many
d_gene: -
v_gene: TRBV20-1
CDR3aa: CSARDSLGLQPQHF
CDR3nt: TGCAGTGCTAGAGATTCGCTGGGATTGCAGCCCCAGCATTTT

len: 14
j_gene: TRBJ2-7
abundance: many
d_gene: TRBD1
v_gene: TRBV27
CDR3aa: CASSWRTGAAEQYF
CDR3nt: TGTGCCAGCAGTTGGAGGACAGGGGCTGCCGAGCAGTACTTC

len: 13
j_gene: TRBJ2-1
abundance: few
d_gene: -
v_gene: TRBV5-6
CDR3aa: CASSIGHLNEQFF
CDR3nt: TGTGCCAGCAGCATCGGACACCTCAATGAGCAGTTCTTC

len: 15
j_gene: TRBJ2-7
abundance: -
d_gene: -
v_gene: TRBV6-1
CDR3aa: CATRRGISGTNEQYF
CDR3nt: TGTGCCACCCGCCGCGGGATTAGCGGTACTAACGAGCAGTACTTC

len: 12
j_gene: TRBJ2-2
abundance: -
d_gene: -
v_gene: TRBV29-1
CDR3aa: CSGITGTVELFF
CDR3nt: TGCAGCGGTATCACAGGGACCGTGGAGTTGTTTTTT

len: 13
j_gene: TRBJ1-2
abundance: many
d_gene: TRBD1
v_gene: TRBV9
CDR3aa: CASSVPTGVGYTF
CDR3nt: TGTGCCAGCAGCGTACCTACAGGGGTTGGCTACACCTTC

len: 13
j_gene: TRBJ2-1
abundance: many
d_gene: -
v_gene: TRBV20-1
CDR3aa: CSASGDSGNEQFF
CDR3nt: TGCAGTGCTAGCGGGGACTCCGGAAATGAGCAGTTCTTC

len: 14
j_gene: TRBJ2-2
abundance: -
d_gene: TRBD1
v_gene: TRBV18
CDR3aa: CASSQQGASGELFF
CDR3nt: TGTGCCAGCTCCCAGCAGGGGGCGTCCGGGGAGCTGTTTTTT